A selection of T cell receptor beta chains follows, all from one sample in a study of cytomegalovirus exposure and HLA in healthy donors. The repertoire was sequenced with immunoSEQ multiplex PCR; TCRdb's copy has only in-frame clones and lacks some. The data show around 130,000 clones, approximately 74% seen once. Sequenced sample: PBMCs. The receptor set was obtained from a man aged 35 to 55 in good health and CMV-seropositive. Both conserved end residues are part of each CDR3. A D gene is named only where the DNA matches it firmly. Where a row states a size, it is once, few, many or the class of an expanded clone; other rows omit it.

v_call	d_call	j_call	clone_size	cdr3_aa	cdr3_nt
TRBV28	.	TRBJ1-4	once	CASSLLGRSTTNEKLFF	TGTGCCAGCAGTTTATTGGGCAGGTCCACAACTAATGAAAAACTGTTTTTT
TRBV28	.	TRBJ1-5	.	CASKYSLGPQHF	TGTGCCAGCAAATACAGCTTAGGGCCCCAGCATTTT
TRBV5-4	.	TRBJ2-7	.	CASSPGTLFYEQYF	TGTGCCAGCAGCCCCGGGACTCTTTTCTACGAGCAGTACTTC
TRBV6-1	TRBD1	TRBJ2-5	.	CASTLGQGRQETQYF	TGTGCCAGCACCTTGGGACAGGGGAGGCAAGAGACCCAGTACTTC
TRBV19	TRBD2	TRBJ2-7	.	CASSTSGLAGGSSYEQYF	TGTGCCAGTAGTACTTCGGGACTAGCGGGAGGGAGCTCCTACGAGCAGTACTTC
TRBV7-8	.	TRBJ2-1	.	CASSTADSYNEQFF	TGTGCCAGCAGCACAGCGGACTCCTACAATGAGCAGTTCTTC
TRBV9	TRBD2	TRBJ2-5	.	CASSHTSGRGETQYF	TGTGCCAGCAGTCACACTAGCGGGAGAGGAGAGACCCAGTACTTC
TRBV5-1	TRBD2	TRBJ2-5	.	CASSSRTSGNPRETQYF	TGCGCCAGCAGCTCTCGGACTAGCGGGAACCCCAGGGAGACCCAGTACTTC
TRBV15	.	TRBJ2-1	.	CATQRPEVNEQFF	TGTGCCACCCAGCGGCCGGAGGTCAATGAGCAGTTCTTC
TRBV5-4	TRBD2	TRBJ2-1	.	CASSLPPGLAGGSSYNEQFF	TGTGCCAGCAGCCTGCCGCCGGGACTAGCGGGGGGGAGCTCCTACAATGAGCAGTTCTTC
TRBV18	TRBD1	TRBJ2-4	.	CASSPQGAVNIQYF	TGTGCCAGCTCACCGCAGGGGGCGGTAAACATTCAGTACTTC
TRBV18	.	TRBJ2-1	few	CASSPSGAEQFF	TGTGCCAGCTCACCGAGTGGGGCCGAGCAGTTCTTC
TRBV28	TRBD2	TRBJ2-1	few	CASSLLTSGTRDEQFF	TGTGCCAGCAGTTTGTTGACTAGCGGGACCAGGGATGAGCAGTTCTTC
TRBV27	.	TRBJ2-7	.	CASSLAVNYEQYF	TGTGCCAGCAGTTTGGCGGTAAACTACGAGCAGTACTTC
TRBV5-8	TRBD1	TRBJ1-2	.	CASSLLGTAYGYTF	TGTGCCAGCAGCTTGCTCGGGACAGCTTATGGCTACACCTTC
TRBV29-1	.	TRBJ2-7	.	CSVVTSTSYEQYF	TGCAGCGTTGTCACTAGCACCTCCTACGAGCAGTACTTC
TRBV30	.	TRBJ2-5	.	CAWTPRDAWETQYF	TGTGCCTGGACCCCGCGGGATGCTTGGGAGACCCAGTACTTC
TRBV14	.	TRBJ2-5	few	CASSQDLVETQYF	TGTGCCAGCAGCCAAGACCTCGTAGAGACCCAGTACTTC
TRBV5-1	.	TRBJ2-5	.	CASSLVPGVQETQYF	TGCGCCAGCAGCTTGGTGCCAGGCGTTCAAGAGACCCAGTACTTC
TRBV7-2	.	TRBJ2-7	.	CASSLFPTGGIGDEQYF	TGTGCCAGCAGCTTATTTCCGACAGGTGGTATAGGGGACGAGCAGTACTTC
TRBV27	.	TRBJ2-7	.	CASSPDSTSSYEQYF	TGTGCCAGCAGTCCTGACAGTACGAGCTCCTACGAGCAGTACTTC
TRBV19	TRBD1	TRBJ1-2	.	CASSTGQGLSGYTF	TGTGCCAGTAGTACAGGACAGGGACTAAGTGGCTACACCTTC
TRBV5-4	TRBD1	TRBJ2-7	.	CASSRAQGQGSYEQYF	TGTGCCAGCAGCAGGGCCCAGGGACAGGGGTCCTACGAGCAGTACTTC
TRBV19	.	TRBJ1-2	.	CASSIGGSGYTF	TGTGCCAGTAGTATCGGGGGATCCGGCTACACCTTC
TRBV4-2	.	TRBJ2-7	.	CASSHWGSEQYF	TGTGCCAGCAGCCATTGGGGCAGCGAGCAGTACTTC
TRBV29-1	TRBD2	TRBJ2-1	.	CSVEEWREVRQEQFF	TGCAGCGTTGAAGAGTGGCGGGAGGTAAGACAGGAGCAGTTCTTC
TRBV5-1	TRBD2	TRBJ2-1	.	CASSSTGGGGRGNEQFF	TGCGCCAGCAGCTCAACCGGGGGGGGCGGGAGGGGCAATGAGCAGTTCTTC
TRBV28	TRBD2	TRBJ2-1	.	CASTTRYGWLAGGNEQFF	TGTGCCAGCACCACCCGGTACGGCTGGCTAGCGGGAGGGAATGAGCAGTTCTTC
TRBV27	.	TRBJ2-5	.	CASSSVQGRETQYF	TGTGCCAGCAGTTCGGTCCAGGGGCGGGAGACCCAGTACTTC
TRBV5-1	TRBD1	TRBJ1-2	.	CASSLGQGSLYGYTF	TGCGCCAGCAGCTTGGGACAGGGGAGTCTCTATGGCTACACCTTC
TRBV7-8	TRBD2	TRBJ2-5	.	CASSLAASGGETQYF	TGTGCCAGCAGCTTAGCGGCTAGCGGGGGTGAGACCCAGTACTTC
TRBV28	TRBD1	TRBJ1-1	few	CASSNPGQRMNTEAFF	TGTGCCAGCTCAAATCCGGGACAGCGAATGAACACTGAAGCTTTCTTT
TRBV5-1	.	TRBJ1-4	.	CASSLAFRGSNEKLFF	TGCGCCAGCAGCTTGGCATTCAGGGGTTCTAATGAAAAACTGTTTTTT
TRBV6-1	TRBD2	TRBJ2-7	.	CASSEALAGGEYF	TGTGCCAGCAGTGAAGCACTAGCGGGAGGAGAGTACTTC
TRBV5-6	TRBD1	TRBJ1-4	.	CASSGGQGTNEKLFF	TGTGCCAGCAGCGGAGGACAGGGCACTAATGAAAAACTGTTTTTT
TRBV6-5	TRBD1	TRBJ2-3	few	CASSFGQGGDTQYF	TGTGCCAGCAGTTTCGGACAGGGAGGAGATACGCAGTATTTT
TRBV5-5	.	TRBJ1-5	.	CASSSSAGRNQPQHF	TGTGCCAGCAGCTCTTCGGCAGGGAGGAATCAGCCCCAGCATTTT
TRBV5-1	TRBD2	TRBJ2-3	.	CASFGGRASTDTQYF	TGCGCCAGCTTTGGAGGGAGGGCTAGCACAGATACGCAGTATTTT
TRBV7-2	.	TRBJ2-1	.	CASSLMSSSEQFF	TGTGCCAGCAGCTTAATGAGCTCATCTGAGCAGTTCTTC
TRBV4-1	.	TRBJ2-5	once	CASSQEDRSGETQYF	TGCGCCAGCAGCCAAGAGGACAGATCCGGAGAGACCCAGTACTTC
TRBV28	.	TRBJ1-5	.	CASSPTGLNQPQHF	TGTGCCAGCAGTCCAACAGGGCTCAATCAGCCCCAGCATTTT
TRBV7-7	.	TRBJ2-1	.	CASSSTPTGFNEQFF	TGTGCCAGCAGCTCAACCCCGACAGGTTTCAATGAGCAGTTCTTC
TRBV7-2	.	TRBJ2-5	.	CASSFLAGSFQETQYF	TGTGCCAGCAGCTTCTTGGCAGGTTCGTTTCAAGAGACCCAGTACTTC
TRBV10-3	TRBD1	TRBJ1-1	.	CAIRGQSIYTEAFF	TGTGCCATCAGGGGACAGTCAATATACACTGAAGCTTTCTTT
TRBV5-1	TRBD1	TRBJ1-3	.	CASSFTTGDGNTIYF	TGCGCCAGCAGCTTTACTACAGGGGACGGAAACACCATATATTTT
TRBV10-1	.	TRBJ1-1	.	CASRDSLNTEAFF	TGCGCCAGCAGAGACAGCCTGAACACTGAAGCTTTCTTT
TRBV6-4	TRBD2	TRBJ2-3	.	CASSVGTSGTDTQYF	TGTGCCAGCAGTGTGGGGACTAGCGGCACAGATACGCAGTATTTT
TRBV30	TRBD1	TRBJ2-7	.	CAWSGDRAEQYF	TGTGCCTGGAGTGGAGACAGGGCAGAGCAGTACTTC
TRBV2	.	TRBJ1-5	.	CASAVTDNQPQHF	TGTGCCAGCGCGGTGACAGACAATCAGCCCCAGCATTTT
TRBV14	.	TRBJ2-2	.	CASSPPGTGELFF	TGTGCCAGCAGCCCACCGGGGACCGGGGAGCTGTTTTTT
TRBV11-2	.	TRBJ2-5	.	CASSLAPGSQETQYF	TGTGCCAGCAGCTTAGCCCCCGGGTCACAAGAGACCCAGTACTTC
TRBV25-1	.	TRBJ2-7	.	CASSDYPRGDLGYEQYF	TGTGCCAGCAGTGATTACCCCCGCGGGGACCTGGGATACGAGCAGTACTTC
TRBV5-1	TRBD1	TRBJ1-1	.	CASSSQGPTGEAFF	TGCGCCAGCAGCTCCCAAGGCCCGACAGGGGAAGCTTTCTTT
TRBV5-1	.	TRBJ2-5	few	CASSLGGQETQYF	TGCGCCAGCAGCTTGGGAGGCCAAGAGACCCAGTACTTC